This TCR beta chain emerged from a study of regulatory T cells in long-lasting Graves disease. This clonotype occurred many times. Time point meaning: newly diagnosed GD, antithyroid drugs for less than 3 months. Following extraction of RNA from PBMCs, that RNA was used to make the TCR library. The CDR3 runs 14 residues. Germline V CDR1 and CDR2: SNHLY, FYNNEI. V was shortened by 5 bases and J by 1 base, with 10 bases between the two germline ends. Investigators prepared the TCR beta libraries by applying iRepertoire HTBI primers and Arm-PCR of CDR3 regions. Original processing notes: Samples jointly harbored about 62 TRBV and 12 to 15 TRBJ segments. TCRdb itself ran the multiplex PCR reads through MiXCR, one entry per CDR3 protein. TCRdb, not the authors, supplied the V and J calls. The sample lists 450,000 to 500,000 distinct CDR3 sequences; roughly 17% were seen once. This sample also appeared in a second study, on T cells in Graves' hyperthyroidism and ophthalmopathy. That investigation notes: Participants, patients aged 18 to 65, had newly diagnosed hyperthyroidism with a duration under 2 months. Uncontrolled infections, other autoimmune diseases, pregnancy or lactation led to exclusion of patients. An initial round of RT-PCR targeting the TCR CDR3 relied on the HTBI primer set.

The sample was peripheral blood mononuclear cells (PBMCs), taken at new diagnosis, from a patient treated with antithyroid drugs. The V call is TRBV2, the J call TRBJ2-3; maybe TRBD1 (5 bases). The sequence came from a man between 40 and 49 years old with Graves disease. The CDR3 protein is CASSRIGGTDTQYF. CDR3 sequence (DNA): TGTGCCAGCAGTAGGATAGGGGGCACAGATACGCAGTATTTT.